The 8 T cell receptor beta chains reported below all come from one sample, sequenced in a study of patients and donors after allogeneic stem cell transplantation. TCRdb ran MiXCR on the RT-PCR reads and lists one entry per CDR3 protein. The repertoire includes 15,000 to 20,000 distinct CDR3 sequences, 27% of them detected once, and 35% to 40% sits in the top ten. The specimen sequenced was blood, either unsorted or a sorted T cell fraction (not recorded which). The receptors derive from a human donor who was either an allogeneic HSCT recipient or a stem cell or donor lymphocyte infusion donor (not recorded which). It is not recorded whose cells these are; they may come from a transplant donor.

DNA of the CDR3: TGTGCCAGCAGCCGGGACACGAACACTGAAGCTTTCTTT. Amino acids: CASSRDTNTEAFF. The genes are TRBV28 and TRBJ1-1; TRBD1 is a possible D gene (6 bases). Germline V CDR1 and CDR2: MDHEN, SYDVKM. V lost 6 bases and J 1 base, leaving 9 bases between the germline ends. The CDR3 has 13 residues.

This clonotype was observed a few times. The CDR3 nucleotides read TGTGCCAGCAGTGACCCCCACAGGGGTTTTAACTATGGCTACACCTTC. It yields the protein CASSDPHRGFNYGYTF. The chain employs TRBV2 and TRBJ1-2, with 7 positions matching TRBD1. V shed 3 bases, J shed 1 base, and the junction held 8 bases outside the gene matches. CDR3 size: 16 residues. Germline values: CDR1 SNHLY, CDR2 FYNNEI.

The V gene is TRBV5-1, the J gene TRBJ2-7; the D gene is possibly TRBD2 (5 bases). The CDR3 contains 14 residues. Trimming took 2 bases from V and 4 from J, leaving 13 bases between them. Germline lookup yields CDR1 SGHRS and CDR2 YFSETQ. CDR3: CASSFVGVLYEQYF. The CDR3 DNA sequence: TGCGCCAGCAGCTTTGTCGGGGTACTTTACGAGCAGTACTTC.

A word on this clonotype: A much larger clone lies one base from this, so it may be a read error. The chain links TRBV12-3 or TRBV12-4 to TRBJ1-1, with no clear D. The CDR3 covers 11 residues. The CDR3 here is CASTASTVAFF. In DNA, the CDR3 is TGTGCCAGCACAGCTTCCACTGTAGCTTTCTTT.

The chain carries TRBV20-1 and TRBJ2-1, with D perhaps matching TRBD2 (5 bases). V lost 3 bases and J lost 2, with 17 bases in between. Germline V CDR1 and CDR2: DFQATT, SNEGSKA (reference sequence). The CDR3 spans 16 residues. The CDR3 DNA reads TGCAGTGCTAGCAATCCGACCGCTAGCCCCTACAATGAGCAGTTCTTC. It specifies CSASNPTASPYNEQFF.

This sequence joins TRBV5-1 and TRBJ1-1, with 7 bases that match TRBD1. The CDR3 spans 14 residues. The junction had 6 bases not matched to a gene; V was cut back by 3 bases and J by 4 bases. Germline loops: CDR1 SGHRS, CDR2 YFSETQ. The CDR3 here is CASSSRQGLTEAFF. The CDR3 DNA is TGCGCCAGCAGCTCCCGACAGGGCCTCACTGAAGCTTTCTTT.

This clonotype was seen only a few times. The CDR3 sequence: CASSLGSASGDEQFF. The CDR3 DNA reads TGCGCCAGCAGCTTGGGTTCGGCTAGCGGGGATGAGCAGTTCTTC. V gene TRBV5-1 combines with J gene TRBJ2-1; TRBD2 aligns across 9 bases. This CDR3 has 15 residues. In germline, CDR1 is SGHRS, CDR2 YFSETQ. Trimming at V came to 0 bases and at J to 8 bases, leaving 6 bases not matched to a gene. The full variable domain, rest sourced from reference TRBV5-1 and TRBJ2-1, is KAGVTQTPRYLIKTRGQQVTLSCSPISGHRSVSWYQQTPGQGLQFLFEYFSETQRNKGNFPGRFSGRQFSNSRSEMNVSTLELGDSALYLCASSLGSASGDEQFFGPGTRLTVL.

By share, this clonotype counts as hyperexpanded. This chain joins TRBV18 and TRBJ1-2; D gene uncertain. The length of the CDR3 is 13 residues. V was trimmed by 8 bases and J by 0 bases, leaving 10 bases between them. Germline V gene sequence: CDR1 KGHSH, CDR2 LQKENI. The CDR3 reads CASHREANYGYTF. CDR3 nucleotides: TGTGCCAGCCACCGGGAGGCTAACTATGGCTACACCTTC.